Shown below are 23 T cell receptor beta chains from a single sample sequenced in a study of CD8+ T cells in alopecia areata. RNA was isolated and reverse transcribed to cDNA, the sequencing template. Generated by immunoSEQ multiplex PCR, the TCRdb table keeps only in-frame clones and is missing some. The sample carries about 180,000 clones, 50% to 70% recorded once. The material was CD4+ T cells sorted from blood, obtained at week 0. The receptors originated from a human donor with alopecia areata.

The V call is TRBV30, the J call TRBJ1-1; D is unclear. V was shortened by 7 bases and J by 0 bases, with 12 bases between the two germline ends. Germline V gene data show CDR1 as GTSNPN and CDR2 as SVGIG (reference sequence). The CDR3 spans 13 residues. The CDR3 region has the DNA TGTGCCTATCACCGGGCTGTGAACACTGAAGCTTTCTTT. Encoded protein: CAYHRAVNTEAFF.

The table lists this clone with a few counts. The chain combines TRBV5-1 with TRBJ2-5; D uncertain. The CDR3 is 13 residues long. V was clipped by 2 bases and J by 0 bases, with 5 bases between them. Germline V gene data show CDR1 as SGHRS and CDR2 as YFSETQ. CDR3 DNA sequence: TGCGCCAGCAGCTTACGGAACCAAGAGACCCAGTACTTC. Translation: CASSLRNQETQYF.

The CDR3 protein is CASSLTEANYGYTF. The CDR3 coding sequence is TGTGCCAGCAGTTTGACAGAAGCTAACTATGGCTACACCTTC. The rearrangement joins TRBV27 to TRBJ1-2, with D perhaps matching TRBD1 (5 bases). The CDR3 loop spans 14 amino acids. Germline V gives CDR1 MNHEY, CDR2 SMNVEV (reference sequence). V was trimmed by 3 bases and J by 0 bases, leaving 8 bases between them.

This clone has just one count. V is TRBV6-6 and J is TRBJ1-2; the D is unclear. Germline-derived CDR1 and CDR2 are MNHNY and SVGAGI (reference sequence). V lost 2 bases to trimming and J lost 8 bases, with 9 bases between them. There are 12 residues in the CDR3. The CDR3 bases are TGTGCCAGCAGTTACCGGGCAGTCGGCTACACCTTC. Amino acids: CASSYRAVGYTF.

The rearrangement uses TRBV15 and TRBJ2-1, with TRBD1 as a possible D gene (5 bases). V dropped 6 bases and J dropped 7 bases, with 19 bases sitting between them. The germline V gene has CDR1 LNHNV and CDR2 YYDKDF (reference sequence). The CDR3 covers 15 residues. This CDR3 is CATSPTGVLSNEQFF. In nucleotides, the CDR3 is TGTGCCACCAGTCCTACAGGAGTGTTGTCGAATGAGCAGTTCTTC.

The gene calls are TRBV4-2 and TRBJ2-1, with D perhaps being TRBD1 or TRBD2 (5 bases each). The germline V and J ends were trimmed by 5 bases and 1 base, with 9 bases remaining between them. The CDR3 consists of 14 residues. The germline V gene has CDR1 LGHNA and CDR2 YNFKEQ. DNA for the CDR3: TGTGCCAGCAGCTTGAGGGGTTCCTACAATGAGCAGTTCTTC. Translating it yields CASSLRGSYNEQFF.

This clone was counted a few times. The chain is built from TRBV5-6 and TRBJ2-7; no firm D call. Trimming stripped 4 bases from V and 1 base from J, with 18 bases between. Germline V CDR1 and CDR2: SGHDT, YYEEEE. This CDR3 is 16 amino acids long. As DNA, the CDR3 is TGTGCCAGCAGCCAAAGAACACGGTTTTTATCCTACGAGCAGTACTTC. It specifies CASSQRTRFLSYEQYF.

The chain joins TRBV7-8 to TRBJ1-2; D is ambiguous. The V end lost 5 bases, the J end lost 0 bases, and 10 bases lay between the germline ends. The germline V gene encodes CDR1 SGHVS and CDR2 FQNEAQ. The CDR3 contains 14 residues. CDR3 sequence (DNA): TGTGCCAGCAGCCCGATCGGAACTAACTATGGCTACACCTTC. Its translation: CASSPIGTNYGYTF. Full variable domain (remainder filled in from reference TRBV7-8 and TRBJ1-2): GAGVSQSPRYKVAKRGQDVALRCDPISGHVSLFWYQQALGQGPEFLTYFQNEAQLDKSGLPSDRFFAERPEGSVSTLKIQRTQQEDSAVYLCASSPIGTNYGYTFGSGTRLTVV.

V gene TRBV29-1 combines with J gene TRBJ1-1, with D perhaps matching TRBD1 (5 bases). The length of the CDR3 is 11 residues. Germline values: CDR1 SQVTM, CDR2 ANQGSEA. Trimming stripped 5 bases from V and 4 bases from J, with 8 bases between. The CDR3 region is CSVQTGTEAFF. CDR3 nucleotides: TGCAGCGTTCAAACAGGCACTGAAGCTTTCTTT.

The chain has TRBV14 and TRBJ2-5; TRBD1 or TRBD2 may be the D gene (5 bases each). This CDR3 spans 13 amino acids. Germline CDR1 and CDR2: SGHDN and FVKESK. V lost 4 bases and J 5 bases, leaving 11 bases between the germline ends. The CDR3 nucleotides read TGTGCCAGCAGCCCACAGGTAGCGGAGACCCAGTACTTC. It specifies CASSPQVAETQYF.

The chain is built from TRBV27 and TRBJ1-4; tentative D call: TRBD1 (5 bases). Trimming took 5 bases from V and 4 from J, leaving 11 bases between them. The germline gives CDR1 MNHEY, CDR2 SMNVEV (reference sequence). This CDR3 has 14 residues. The CDR3 loop reads CASSGVGGNEKLFF. The CDR3 DNA is TGTGCCAGCAGTGGGGTCGGGGGTAATGAAAAACTGTTTTTT.

The chain uses TRBV30 and TRBJ2-6; D gene unclear. With 2 bases removed from V and 0 bases from J, the gap between germline ends came to 8 bases. This CDR3 spans 15 amino acids. Per the germline V gene, CDR1 is GTSNPN and CDR2 is SVGIG (reference sequence). CDR3 in amino acids: CAWSRPSSGANVLTF. In nucleotides, the CDR3 is TGTGCCTGGAGTAGACCCTCCTCTGGGGCCAACGTCCTGACTTTC.

The chain joins TRBV11-2 to TRBJ2-6; D tentatively fits TRBD1 or TRBD2 (5 bases each). The CDR3 extends over 15 amino acids. Germline CDR1 and CDR2: SGHAT and FQNNGV. The V end lost 3 bases, the J end lost 4 bases, and 10 bases lay between the germline ends. The CDR3 DNA reads TGTGCCAGCAGCTTGGGGGAAGCAGGGGCCAACGTCCTGACTTTC. This encodes CASSLGEAGANVLTF.

The sample holds a few counts of this clone. This chain uses TRBV6-1 with TRBJ1-5; possible D gene TRBD1, 5 bases. The CDR3 extends over 12 amino acids. Germline assignment: CDR1 MNHNS and CDR2 SASEGT. Deletions cut 7 bases from V and 4 bases from J, with 8 bases between. CDR3 nucleotide sequence: TGTGCCAGCAAACGGGGGAATCAGCCCCAGCATTTT. It encodes CASKRGNQPQHF.

V and J are TRBV15 and TRBJ2-1, with D perhaps TRBD1 (7 bases). CDR1 and CDR2 (germline): LNHNV, YYDKDF (reference sequence). Trimming took 0 bases from V and 7 from J, leaving 10 bases between them. This CDR3 comprises 14 residues. This chain's CDR3 is CATSRDRGANEQFF. DNA for the CDR3: TGTGCCACCAGCAGAGACAGGGGGGCGAATGAGCAGTTCTTC.

The chain couples TRBV5-1 to TRBJ1-6, with D unclear. V shed 2 bases and J shed 9 bases, with 12 bases lying between them. The length of the CDR3 is 14 residues. Germline CDR1 SGHRS, CDR2 YFSETQ. The CDR3 spells CASSFYGSGSPLHF. CDR3 nucleotide sequence: TGCGCCAGCAGCTTCTACGGTTCCGGTTCACCCCTCCACTTT.

The gene calls are TRBV4-3 and TRBJ1-2; D is ambiguous. The CDR3 contains 14 residues. V lost 0 bases and J 4 bases, leaving 9 bases between the germline ends. The germline CDR1 and CDR2 sequences are LGHNA and YSLEER. As DNA, the CDR3 is TGCGCCAGCAGCCAAGAGGGGTACACCTATGGCTACACCTTC. Residues: CASSQEGYTYGYTF.

This chain uses TRBV4-3 with TRBJ2-3; TRBD2 aligns across 10 bases. V was pared by 4 bases and J by 2 bases, with 6 bases of the junction left unmatched. The germline V gene encodes CDR1 LGHNA and CDR2 YSLEER. The CDR3 length is 16 residues. CDR3 nucleotides: TGCGCCAGCAGCCGTGCTAGCGGGAGAAACACAGATACGCAGTATTTT. This gives the protein CASSRASGRNTDTQYF.

This clone has a count of ten or more. The genes are TRBV11-2 and TRBJ1-2; no clear D gene. The CDR3 runs 13 residues. Trimming took off 5 bases at V and 8 bases at J, with 15 bases between the two ends. The V gene's germline CDR1 is SGHAT and CDR2 FQNNGV. CDR3 in amino acids: CASSPTTGAGYTF. CDR3 DNA: TGTGCCAGCAGCCCTACGACGGGAGCAGGCTACACCTTC.

In DNA, the CDR3 is TGTGCCAGCAGGACAGGGGCCTACGAGCAGTACTTC. This sequence encodes CASRTGAYEQYF. The chain recombines TRBV2 with TRBJ2-7; 8 bases map to TRBD1. The CDR3 extends over 12 amino acids. Germline V gives CDR1 SNHLY, CDR2 FYNNEI. With 6 bases clipped from V and 2 bases from J, the junction kept 0 bases outside the gene matches.

The chain employs TRBV5-1 and TRBJ2-2, with 9 bases identical to TRBD1. The germline V gene encodes CDR1 SGHRS and CDR2 YFSETQ. Trimming cost V 4 bases and J 5 bases; bases outside gene matches: 6. This CDR3 region has 15 residues. CDR3 nucleotide sequence: TGCGCCAGCAGCCACCTGGGGACAGGGACCGGGGAGCTGTTTTTT. Amino acid sequence: CASSHLGTGTGELFF.

This clone was found a few times. CDR3: CSVEKHGGTYEQYF. CDR3 DNA sequence: TGCAGCGTTGAAAAACACGGTGGAACCTACGAGCAGTACTTC. J is TRBJ2-7 and V is TRBV29-1, with unresolved D. Germline values: CDR1 SQVTM, CDR2 ANQGSEA. The ends were cut back, 2 bases at V and 2 bases at J, with 13 bases in the middle. This CDR3 region has 14 residues.

This clone showed up just a few times. The sample carries other DNA sequences with the same CDR3. CDR3: CSVVGQLNTEAFF. The CDR3 DNA is TGCAGCGTTGTCGGACAGCTGAACACTGAAGCTTTCTTT. This chain links TRBV29-1 with TRBJ1-1; D possibly corresponds to TRBD1 (6 bases). This CDR3 has 13 amino acids. CDR1 and CDR2 from the germline V gene are SQVTM and ANQGSEA. Trimming left V 4 bases short and J 0 bases short, with 9 bases between.